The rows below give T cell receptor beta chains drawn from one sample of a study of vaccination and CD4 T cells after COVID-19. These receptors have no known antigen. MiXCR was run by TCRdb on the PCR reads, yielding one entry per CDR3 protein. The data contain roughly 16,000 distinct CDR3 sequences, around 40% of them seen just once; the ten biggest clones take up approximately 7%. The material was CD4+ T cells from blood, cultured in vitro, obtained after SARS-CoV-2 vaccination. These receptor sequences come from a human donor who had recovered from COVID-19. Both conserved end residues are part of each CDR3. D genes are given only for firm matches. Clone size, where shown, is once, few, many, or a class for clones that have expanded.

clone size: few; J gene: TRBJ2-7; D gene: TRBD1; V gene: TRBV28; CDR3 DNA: TGTGCCAGCAGCGCGACAGGGGACCGTAACGAGCAGTACTTC; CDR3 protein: CASSATGDRNEQYF
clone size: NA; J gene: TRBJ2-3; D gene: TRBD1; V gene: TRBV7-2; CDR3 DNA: TGTGCCAGCAGCTTAGGCCCCCCGGGACAGGGGGGCACAGATACGCAGTATTTT; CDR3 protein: CASSLGPPGQGGTDTQYF
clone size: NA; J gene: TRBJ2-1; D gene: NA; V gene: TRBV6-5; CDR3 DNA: TGTGCCAGCAGTTACTCGAGGGGACGACACTCCTACAATGAGCAGTTCTTC; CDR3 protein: CASSYSRGRHSYNEQFF
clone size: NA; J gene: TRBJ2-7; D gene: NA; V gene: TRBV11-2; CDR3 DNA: TGTGCCAGCAGCCAGCGGTGGGCCAGGGCCCACGAGCAGTACTTC; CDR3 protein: CASSQRWARAHEQYF
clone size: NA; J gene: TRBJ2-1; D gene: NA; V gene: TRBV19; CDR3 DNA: TGTGCCAGTAGTAGGGCGGCGGAAAGCTCCTACAATGAGCAGTTCTTC; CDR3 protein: CASSRAAESSYNEQFF
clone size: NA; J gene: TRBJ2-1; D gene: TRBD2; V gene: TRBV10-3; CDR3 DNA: TGTGCCATCAGCGACCCGGGACTAGGGGTTTACAATGAGCAGTTCTTC; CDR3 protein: CAISDPGLGVYNEQFF
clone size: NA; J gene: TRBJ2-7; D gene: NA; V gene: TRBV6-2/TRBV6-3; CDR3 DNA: TGTGCCAGCAGTTATCAGGGGTCGAGGCACGAGCAGTACTTC; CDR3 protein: CASSYQGSRHEQYF
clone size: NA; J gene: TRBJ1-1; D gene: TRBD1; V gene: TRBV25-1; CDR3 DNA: TGTGCCAGCAGTGTTGGGCCCCGACAGGGGGCGGACACTGAAGCTTTCTTT; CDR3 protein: CASSVGPRQGADTEAFF
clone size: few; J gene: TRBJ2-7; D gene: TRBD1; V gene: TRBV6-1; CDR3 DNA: TGTGCCAGCAGTCAAGGGACAGTTTCCTACGAGCAGTACTTC; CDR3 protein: CASSQGTVSYEQYF
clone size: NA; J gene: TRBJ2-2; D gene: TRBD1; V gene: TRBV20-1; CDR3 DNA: TGCAGTGCTAGAGATTTCAGGACAGGGGTTTTTTCCGGGGAGCTGTTTTTT; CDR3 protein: CSARDFRTGVFSGELFF
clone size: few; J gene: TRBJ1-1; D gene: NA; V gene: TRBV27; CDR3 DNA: TGTGCCAGCAGTCGGGAAGTAGACGGCACTGAAGCTTTCTTT; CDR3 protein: CASSREVDGTEAFF
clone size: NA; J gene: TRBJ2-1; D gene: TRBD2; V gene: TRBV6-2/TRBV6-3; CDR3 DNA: TGTGCCAGCAGGGGGACTAGCGGGAGTTTTAATGAGCAGTTCTTC; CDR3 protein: CASRGTSGSFNEQFF
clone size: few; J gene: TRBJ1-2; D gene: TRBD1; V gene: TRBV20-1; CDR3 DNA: TGCAGTGCTACATTACCGGGACAGAGCCATGGCTACACCTTC; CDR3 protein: CSATLPGQSHGYTF
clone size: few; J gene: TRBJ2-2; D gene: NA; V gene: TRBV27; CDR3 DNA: TGTGCCAGCAGAGAGAACACCGGGGAGCTGTTTTTT; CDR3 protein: CASRENTGELFF
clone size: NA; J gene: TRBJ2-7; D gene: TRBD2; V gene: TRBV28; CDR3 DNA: TGTGCCAGCAGTTTTCTAGCGGGAGGGTCCCACGAGCAGTACTTC; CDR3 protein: CASSFLAGGSHEQYF
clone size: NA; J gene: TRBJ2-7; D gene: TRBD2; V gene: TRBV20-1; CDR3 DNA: TGCAGTGCCGGGGGGAGAACTCAATACGAGCAGTACTTC; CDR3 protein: CSAGGRTQYEQYF
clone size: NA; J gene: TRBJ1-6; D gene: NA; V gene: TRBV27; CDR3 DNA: TGTGCCAGCAGTTTATACAGGACTAATTCACCCCTCCACTTT; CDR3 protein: CASSLYRTNSPLHF
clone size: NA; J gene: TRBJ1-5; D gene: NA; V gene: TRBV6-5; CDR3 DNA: TGTGCCAGCAGTTACTCGATAGGGAAGGGTCAGCCCCAGCATTTT; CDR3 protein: CASSYSIGKGQPQHF
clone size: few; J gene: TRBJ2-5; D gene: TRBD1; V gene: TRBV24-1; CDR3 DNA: TGTGCCACCGGAGACAGGGGGCTGGAGACCCAGTACTTC; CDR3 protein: CATGDRGLETQYF
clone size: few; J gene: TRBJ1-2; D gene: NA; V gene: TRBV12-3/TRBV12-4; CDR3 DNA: TGTGCCAGCAGCCTCCGGGCCGCCGCACGCTACACCTTC; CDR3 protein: CASSLRAAARYTF
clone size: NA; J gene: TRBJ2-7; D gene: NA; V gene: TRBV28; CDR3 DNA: TGTGCCAGCAGTCCTTTCGTGACAGCCACCTACGAGCAGTACTTC; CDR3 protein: CASSPFVTATYEQYF
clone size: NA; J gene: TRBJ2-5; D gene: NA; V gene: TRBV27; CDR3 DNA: TGTGCCAGCAGTAGCAGGGGAGAGACCCAGTACTTC; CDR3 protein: CASSSRGETQYF
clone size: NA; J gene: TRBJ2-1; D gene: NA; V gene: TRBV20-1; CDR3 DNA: TGCAGTGCCCCCCTTCCGCTAGCAATCGATGAGCAGTTCTTC; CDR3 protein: CSAPLPLAIDEQFF
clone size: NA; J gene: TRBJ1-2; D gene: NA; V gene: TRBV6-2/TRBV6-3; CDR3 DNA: TGTGCCAGCAGTGACCCCCCAGGGGCCTACACCTTC; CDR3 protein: CASSDPPGAYTF
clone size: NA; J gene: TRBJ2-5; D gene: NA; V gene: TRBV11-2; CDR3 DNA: TGTGCCAGCAGCTTAGGGCTAGCCGAGACCCAGTACTTC; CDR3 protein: CASSLGLAETQYF
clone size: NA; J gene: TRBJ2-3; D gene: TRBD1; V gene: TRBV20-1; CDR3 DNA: TGCAGTGCTAGAGTCCAGGGGGCGTATACGCAGTATTTT; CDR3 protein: CSARVQGAYTQYF
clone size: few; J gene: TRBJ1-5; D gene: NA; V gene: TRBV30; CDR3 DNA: TGTGCCTGGAGTGTGTTGGGGAGCAATCAGCCCCAGCATTTT; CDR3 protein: CAWSVLGSNQPQHF
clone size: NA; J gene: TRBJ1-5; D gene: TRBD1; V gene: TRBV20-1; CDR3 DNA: TGCAGTGCTCTGGATACAGGGGGAGGTCAGCCCCAGCATTTT; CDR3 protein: CSALDTGGGQPQHF
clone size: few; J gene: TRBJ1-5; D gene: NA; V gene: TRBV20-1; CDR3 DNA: TGCAGTGGAGGGTATAGCAATCAGCCCCAGCATTTT; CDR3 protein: CSGGYSNQPQHF
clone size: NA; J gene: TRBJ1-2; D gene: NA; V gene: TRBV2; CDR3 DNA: TGTGCCAGCAGTGAAGCGCGCAGGGGAGATGGCTACACCTTC; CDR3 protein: CASSEARRGDGYTF
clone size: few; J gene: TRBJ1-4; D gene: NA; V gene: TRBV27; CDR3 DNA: TGTGCCAGCAGCGAACAGGGTCGGGAGAAACTGTTTTTT; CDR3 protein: CASSEQGREKLFF
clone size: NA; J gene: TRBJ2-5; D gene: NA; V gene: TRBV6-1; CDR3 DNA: TGTGCCAGCAGTGACTTCCCCAGGGGGAGGAAGGAGACCCAGTACTTC; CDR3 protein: CASSDFPRGRKETQYF
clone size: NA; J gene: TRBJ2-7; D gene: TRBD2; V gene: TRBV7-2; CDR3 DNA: TGTGCCAGCACAACTAGCGGGAGGTACTCCTACGAGCAGTACTTC; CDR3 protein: CASTTSGRYSYEQYF
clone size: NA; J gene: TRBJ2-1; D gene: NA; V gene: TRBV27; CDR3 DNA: TGTGCCAGCAGTTTGATATTCTTTGCGGGACAGAACAATGAGCAGTTCTTC; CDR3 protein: CASSLIFFAGQNNEQFF
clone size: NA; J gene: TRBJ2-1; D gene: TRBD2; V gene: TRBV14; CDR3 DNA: TGTGCCAGCAGCCAAGGAGGGACTAAGTTATATGAGCAGTTCTTC; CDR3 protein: CASSQGGTKLYEQFF
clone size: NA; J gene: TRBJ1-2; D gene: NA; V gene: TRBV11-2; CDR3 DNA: TGTGCCAGCAGCTCCTACGGGACCTCTAACTATGGCTACACCTTC; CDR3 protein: CASSSYGTSNYGYTF
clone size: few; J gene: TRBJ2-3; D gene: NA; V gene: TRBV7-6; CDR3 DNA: TGTGCCAGCAGCCCTACAACAGGCACTAGCACAGATACGCAGTATTTT; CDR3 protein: CASSPTTGTSTDTQYF
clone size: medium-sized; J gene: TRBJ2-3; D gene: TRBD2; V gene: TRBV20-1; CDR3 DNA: TGCAGTGCTTCAAAAACACTAGCGGGAGGCTCAGATACGCAGTATTTT; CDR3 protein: CSASKTLAGGSDTQYF
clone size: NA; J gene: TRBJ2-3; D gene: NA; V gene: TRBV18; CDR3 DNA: TGTGCCAGCTCACCAGCACAGACAGATACGCAGTATTTT; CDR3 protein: CASSPAQTDTQYF
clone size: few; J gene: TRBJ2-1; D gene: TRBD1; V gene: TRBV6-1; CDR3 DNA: TGTGCCAGCAGCGGACAGGCCGACTCCTACAATGAGCAGTTCTTC; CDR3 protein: CASSGQADSYNEQFF
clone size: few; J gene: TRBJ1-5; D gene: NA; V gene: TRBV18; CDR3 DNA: TGTGCCAGCTCACCACAAGGGACGGGCAATCAGCCCCAGCATTTT; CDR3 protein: CASSPQGTGNQPQHF
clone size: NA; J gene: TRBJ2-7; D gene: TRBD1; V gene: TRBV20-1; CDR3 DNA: TGCAGTGCTAGAAAGGGGGACAGGGTGGGCTACGAGCAGTACTTC; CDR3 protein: CSARKGDRVGYEQYF
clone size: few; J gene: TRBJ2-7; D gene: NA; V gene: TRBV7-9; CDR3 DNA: TGTGCCAGCAGCTTAGGGGACTTCCCCGACTACGAGCAGTACTTC; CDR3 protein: CASSLGDFPDYEQYF
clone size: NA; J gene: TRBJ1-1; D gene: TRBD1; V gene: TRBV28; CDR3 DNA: TGTGCCAGCAGTTTATTGGGAGGGGGACAGGGGGCGGGGAACACTGAAGCTTTCTTT; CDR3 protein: CASSLLGGGQGAGNTEAFF
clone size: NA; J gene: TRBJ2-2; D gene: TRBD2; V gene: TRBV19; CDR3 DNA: TGTGCCAGTAGTATGCTAGCGGCGAACACCGGGGAGCTGTTTTTT; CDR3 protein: CASSMLAANTGELFF
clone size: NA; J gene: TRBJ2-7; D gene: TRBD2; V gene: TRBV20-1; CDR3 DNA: TGCAGTGCTAGAAGACTAGCACAAGCCTACGAGCAGTACTTC; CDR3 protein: CSARRLAQAYEQYF
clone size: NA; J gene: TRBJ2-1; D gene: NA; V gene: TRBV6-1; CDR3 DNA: TGTGCCAGCAGTGGCCACCCTAACGGGAGCGTTTACAATGAGCAGTTCTTC; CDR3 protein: CASSGHPNGSVYNEQFF